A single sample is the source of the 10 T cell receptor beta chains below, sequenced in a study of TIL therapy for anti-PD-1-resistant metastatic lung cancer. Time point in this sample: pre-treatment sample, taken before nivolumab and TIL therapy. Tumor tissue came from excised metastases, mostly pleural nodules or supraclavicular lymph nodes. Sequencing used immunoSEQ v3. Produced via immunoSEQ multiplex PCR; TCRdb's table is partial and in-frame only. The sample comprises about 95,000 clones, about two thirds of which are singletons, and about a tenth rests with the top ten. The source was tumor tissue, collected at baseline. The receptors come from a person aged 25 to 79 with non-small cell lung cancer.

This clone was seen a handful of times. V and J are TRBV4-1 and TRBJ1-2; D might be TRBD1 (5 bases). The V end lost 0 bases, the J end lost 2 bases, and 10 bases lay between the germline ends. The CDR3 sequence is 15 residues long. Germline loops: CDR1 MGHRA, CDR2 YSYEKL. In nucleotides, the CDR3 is TGCGCCAGCAGCCAAGATCTTGGGGGGAACTATGGCTACACCTTC. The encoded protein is CASSQDLGGNYGYTF.

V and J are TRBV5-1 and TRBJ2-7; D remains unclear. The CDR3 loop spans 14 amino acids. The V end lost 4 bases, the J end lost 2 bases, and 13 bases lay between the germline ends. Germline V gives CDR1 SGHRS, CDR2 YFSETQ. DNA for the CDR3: TGCGCCAGCAGCACGGACGGAAGGACCTACGAGCAGTACTTC. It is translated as CASSTDGRTYEQYF.

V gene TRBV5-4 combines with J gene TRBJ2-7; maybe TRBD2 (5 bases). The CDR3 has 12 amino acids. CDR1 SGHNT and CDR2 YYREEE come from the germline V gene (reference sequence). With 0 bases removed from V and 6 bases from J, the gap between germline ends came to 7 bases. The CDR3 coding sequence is TGTGCCAGCAGCTTGGATGCGGGCGAGCAGTACTTC. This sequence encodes CASSLDAGEQYF.

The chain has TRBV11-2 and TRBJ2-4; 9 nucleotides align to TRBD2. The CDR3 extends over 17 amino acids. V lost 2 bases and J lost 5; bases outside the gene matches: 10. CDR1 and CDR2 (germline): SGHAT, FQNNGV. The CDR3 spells CASSLMGSGSAQNIQYF. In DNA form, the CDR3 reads TGTGCCAGCAGCTTAATGGGTAGCGGGAGCGCACAAAACATTCAGTACTTC. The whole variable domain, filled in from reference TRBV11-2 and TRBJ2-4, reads EAGVAQSPRYKIIEKRQSVAFWCNPISGHATLYWYQQILGQGPKLLIQFQNNGVVDDSQLPKDRFSAERLKGVDSTLKIQPAKLEDSAVYLCASSLMGSGSAQNIQYFGAGTRLSVL.

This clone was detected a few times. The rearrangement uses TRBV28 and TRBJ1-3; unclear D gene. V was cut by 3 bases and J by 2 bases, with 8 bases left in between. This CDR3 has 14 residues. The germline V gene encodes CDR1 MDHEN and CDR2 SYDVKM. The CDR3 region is CASSLWGAGNTIYF. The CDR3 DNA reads TGTGCCAGCAGTTTGTGGGGAGCTGGAAACACCATATATTTT. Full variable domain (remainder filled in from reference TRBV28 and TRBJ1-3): DVKVTQSSRYLVKRTGEKVFLECVQDMDHENMFWYRQDPGLGLRLIYFSYDVKMKEKGDIPEGYSVSREKKERFSLILESASTNQTSMYLCASSLWGAGNTIYFGEGSWLTVV.

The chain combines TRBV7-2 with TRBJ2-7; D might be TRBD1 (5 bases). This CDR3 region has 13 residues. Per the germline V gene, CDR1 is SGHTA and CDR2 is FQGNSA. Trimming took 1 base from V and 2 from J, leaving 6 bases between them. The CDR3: CASSLVGPYEQYF. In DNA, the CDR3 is TGTGCCAGCAGCTTAGTGGGGCCCTACGAGCAGTACTTC. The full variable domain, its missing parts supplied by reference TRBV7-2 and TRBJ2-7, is GAGVSQSPSNKVTEKGKDVELRCDPISGHTALYWYRQSLGQGLEFLIYFQGNSAPDKSGLPSDRFSAERTGGSVSTLTIQRTQQEDSAVYLCASSLVGPYEQYFGPGTRLTVT.

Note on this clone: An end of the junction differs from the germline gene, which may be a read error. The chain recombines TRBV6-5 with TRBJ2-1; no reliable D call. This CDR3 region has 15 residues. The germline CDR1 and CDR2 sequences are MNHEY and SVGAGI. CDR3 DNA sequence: TGTGCCAGCAGTGACTCGGTGGCGTCTTACAATGAGCAGTTCTTC. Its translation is CASSDSVASYNEQFF.

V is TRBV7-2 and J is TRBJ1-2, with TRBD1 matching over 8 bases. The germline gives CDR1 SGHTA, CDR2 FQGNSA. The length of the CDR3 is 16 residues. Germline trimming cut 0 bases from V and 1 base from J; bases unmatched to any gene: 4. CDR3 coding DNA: TGTGCCAGCAGCTTAGCCTCAACAGGGGGTAACTATGGCTACACCTTC. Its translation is CASSLASTGGNYGYTF. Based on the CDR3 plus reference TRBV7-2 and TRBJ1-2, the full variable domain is GAGVSQSPSNKVTEKGKDVELRCDPISGHTALYWYRQSLGQGLEFLIYFQGNSAPDKSGLPSDRFSAERTGGSVSTLTIQRTQQEDSAVYLCASSLASTGGNYGYTFGSGTRLTVV.

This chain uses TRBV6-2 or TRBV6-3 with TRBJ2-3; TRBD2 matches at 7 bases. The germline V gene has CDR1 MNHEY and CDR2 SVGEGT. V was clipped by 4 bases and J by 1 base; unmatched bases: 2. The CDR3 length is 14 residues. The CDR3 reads CASSFAGGTDTQYF. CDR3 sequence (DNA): TGTGCCAGCAGTTTCGCGGGGGGCACAGATACGCAGTATTTT.

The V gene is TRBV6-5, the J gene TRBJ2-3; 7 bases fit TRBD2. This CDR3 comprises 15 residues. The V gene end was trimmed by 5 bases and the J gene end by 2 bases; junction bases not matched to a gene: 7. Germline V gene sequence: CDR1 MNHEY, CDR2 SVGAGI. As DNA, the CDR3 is TGTGCCAGCAGTCAGTGGCTAGCGGACACAGATACGCAGTATTTT. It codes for CASSQWLADTDTQYF.